The TCR beta chain described here comes from a study of blood T cells in healthy people across ages. Donors were healthy Caucasian individuals from Russia aged about 6 to 95. There were at least 6 micrograms of total RNA extracted from every sample. A J-beta primer mix and a sample-barcoded 5' primer were used in a second PCR of roughly 6 to 11 cycles. Each CDR3 protein gets one entry after TCRdb re-called the 5' RACE reads with MiXCR. The sample includes 700,000 to 850,000 distinct CDR3 sequences, 36% of them seen just once. V was trimmed by 5 bases and J by 2 bases, leaving 8 bases between them. Germline V lookup: CDR1 DFQATT, CDR2 SNEGSKA (reference sequence). The length of the CDR3 is 12 residues. A few counts support this clonotype. This could be a read error, since a much larger clone is one nucleotide away.

This sequence originates from a man between 18 and 29 years old in good health. The V and J genes are TRBV20-1 and TRBJ2-3; D is unresolved. The sequenced material came from blood. CDR3 loop: CSARSSTDTQYF. As DNA, the CDR3 is TGCAGTGCTCGGTCCTCCACAGATACGCAGTATTTT.